The T cell receptor (beta chain) under discussion was sequenced for a study of cytomegalovirus exposure and HLA in healthy donors. Study-level information: From HLA-typed donors, an early data release held roughly 80 million unique TCRs. Study-level results: Follow-up analysis later connected one missense variant in DCLRE1C with trimming of TCR beta V- and J-genes. The study put 150 to 200 TCR beta chains on its list as cytomegalovirus-associated. Follow-up analysis found HLA locus-dependent TCR association rates, highest for DRB1 and lowest for HLA-C.

As concerns this clone: What it binds is unknown.

PCR used 60 Vbeta primers and 13 Jbeta primers. Using immunoSEQ multiplex PCR, the repertoire was profiled, and TCRdb retains in-frame clones only, with some absent. Of about 93,000 clones detected, roughly four fifths appear once; the ten largest clones hold 0.5% to 0.65%. The CDR3 contains 15 residues. Germline-derived CDR1 and CDR2 are SGHRS and YFSETQ. Trimming took 1 base from V and 6 from J; bases not matched to a gene: 6. The V call is TRBV5-1, the J call TRBJ2-4; 8 bases agree with TRBD1. The specimen was PBMCs. The receptor was derived from a man aged 25-45 years in good health and CMV-seronegative. DNA for the CDR3: TGCGCCAGCAGCTTGTCAGGGGGCGACAGAAACATTCAGTACTTC. It yields the protein CASSLSGGDRNIQYF.